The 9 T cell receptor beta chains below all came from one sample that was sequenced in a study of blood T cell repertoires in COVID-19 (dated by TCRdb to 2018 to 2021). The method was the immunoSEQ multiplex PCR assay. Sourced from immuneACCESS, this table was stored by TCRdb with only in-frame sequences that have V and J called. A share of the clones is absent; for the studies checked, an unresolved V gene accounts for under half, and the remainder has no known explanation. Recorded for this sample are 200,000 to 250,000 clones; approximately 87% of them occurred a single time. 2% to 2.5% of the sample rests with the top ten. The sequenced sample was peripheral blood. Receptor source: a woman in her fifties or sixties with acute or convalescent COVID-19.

The DNA of the CDR3 is TGTGCCAGCAGCCCTAGCGGGGGCCGACCCTCCTTCTACGAGCAGTACTTC. Protein product: CASSPSGGRPSFYEQYF. V is TRBV7-8 and J is TRBJ2-7, with TRBD2 matching over 10 bases. CDR3 length equals 17 residues. The V gene end was trimmed by 5 bases and the J gene end by 3 bases; junction bases not matched to a gene: 13. The V gene's germline CDR1 is SGHVS and CDR2 FQNEAQ.

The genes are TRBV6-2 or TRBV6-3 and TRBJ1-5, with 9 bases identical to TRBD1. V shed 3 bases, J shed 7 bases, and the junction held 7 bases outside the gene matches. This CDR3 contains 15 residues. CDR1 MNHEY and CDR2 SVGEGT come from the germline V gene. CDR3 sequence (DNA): TGTGCCAGCAGTTATCCCCGGGACAGGGCCCAGCCCCAGCATTTT. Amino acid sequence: CASSYPRDRAQPQHF.

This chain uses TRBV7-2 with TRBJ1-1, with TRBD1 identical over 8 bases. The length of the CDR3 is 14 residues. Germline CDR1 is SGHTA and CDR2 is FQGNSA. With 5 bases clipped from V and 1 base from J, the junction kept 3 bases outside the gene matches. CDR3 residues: CASSQDRANTEAFF. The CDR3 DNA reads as TGTGCCAGCAGCCAGGACAGGGCGAACACTGAAGCTTTCTTT. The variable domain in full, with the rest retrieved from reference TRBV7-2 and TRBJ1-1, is GAGVSQSPSNKVTEKGKDVELRCDPISGHTALYWYRQSLGQGLEFLIYFQGNSAPDKSGLPSDRFSAERTGGSVSTLTIQRTQQEDSAVYLCASSQDRANTEAFFGQGTRLTVV.

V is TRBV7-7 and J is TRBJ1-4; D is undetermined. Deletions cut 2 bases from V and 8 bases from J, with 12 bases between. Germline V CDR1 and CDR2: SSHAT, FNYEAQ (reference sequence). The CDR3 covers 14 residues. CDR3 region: CASSLHLNGEKLFF. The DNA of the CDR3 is TGTGCCAGCAGCTTACACCTCAACGGGGAAAAACTGTTTTTT.

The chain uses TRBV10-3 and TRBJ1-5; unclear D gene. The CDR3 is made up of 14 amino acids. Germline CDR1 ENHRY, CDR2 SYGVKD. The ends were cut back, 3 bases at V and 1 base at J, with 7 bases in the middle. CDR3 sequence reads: CAISDNRSNQPQHF. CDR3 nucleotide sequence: TGTGCCATCAGTGACAACCGGAGCAATCAGCCCCAGCATTTT.

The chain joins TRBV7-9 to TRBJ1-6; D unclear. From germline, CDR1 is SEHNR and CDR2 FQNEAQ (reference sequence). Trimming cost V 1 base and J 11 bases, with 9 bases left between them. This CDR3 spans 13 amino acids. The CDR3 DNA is TGTGCCAGCAGCTTAGATCAGGATACACCCCTCCACTTT. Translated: CASSLDQDTPLHF.

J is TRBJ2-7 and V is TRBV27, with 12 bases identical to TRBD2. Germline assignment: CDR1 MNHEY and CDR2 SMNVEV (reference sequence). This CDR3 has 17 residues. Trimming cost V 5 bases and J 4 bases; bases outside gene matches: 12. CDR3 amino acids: CASSPMAGLAGYYEQYF. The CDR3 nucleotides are TGTGCCAGCAGTCCTATGGCGGGACTAGCGGGCTATTACGAGCAGTACTTC.

The CDR3 sequence is CASSSGYLSPAFF. CDR3 sequence (DNA): TGTGCCAGCAGCTCGGGGTACCTGAGCCCAGCTTTCTTT. This chain joins TRBV11-3 and TRBJ1-1; no reliable D call. The CDR3 runs to 13 residues. The germline V gene has CDR1 SGHNT and CDR2 YENEEA. The V gene lost 4 bases and the J gene lost 10 bases, with 16 bases spanning the gap.

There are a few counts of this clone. This CDR3 is CASSEMMTGDYGYTF. CDR3 in DNA: TGTGCCAGCAGTGAAATGATGACAGGCGACTATGGCTACACCTTC. V and J are TRBV6-1 and TRBJ1-2; D might be TRBD1 (6 bases). The V gene's germline CDR1 is MNHNS and CDR2 SASEGT. Trimming shortened V by 2 bases and J by 3 bases, and 13 bases separated the two germline ends. CDR3 length equals 15 residues.